The 29 T cell receptor beta chains below all came from one sample that was sequenced in a study of identical twins. In TCRdb, the 5' RACE reads were re-called with MiXCR into one record per CDR3 protein. Of about 790,000 distinct CDR3 sequences listed, 18% are singletons. The same data also contributed to another study, on T cells expressing NK-cell markers.

The source material was PBMCs. These TCRs come from a young woman in good health.

This clonotype turned up a few times. The chain is built from TRBV9 and TRBJ2-5; possibly TRBD2 for D (6 bases). V was trimmed by 0 bases and J by 6 bases, leaving 12 bases between them. This CDR3 has 14 residues. Germline loops: CDR1 SGDLS, CDR2 YYNGEE. The CDR3 here is CASSVDGGFKTQYF. CDR3 nucleotides: TGTGCCAGCAGCGTAGATGGAGGGTTTAAGACCCAGTACTTC. Based on the CDR3 plus reference TRBV9 and TRBJ2-5, the full variable domain is DSGVTQTPKHLITATGQRVTLRCSPRSGDLSVYWYQQSLDQGLQFLIQYYNGEERAKGNILERFSAQQFPDLHSELNLSSLELGDSALYFCASSVDGGFKTQYFGPGTRLLVL.

This clonotype was counted between two and nine times. This CDR3 reads CSVEGERDYEQYF. CDR3 DNA sequence: TGCAGCGTTGAGGGGGAGCGGGACTACGAGCAGTACTTC. The chain has TRBV29-1 and TRBJ2-7, with 7 nucleotides matching TRBD2. J lost 3 bases, V lost 3 bases, and 5 bases had no gene match. The germline V gene encodes CDR1 SQVTM and CDR2 ANQGSEA. The CDR3 has 13 amino acids.

In its sample, this clonotype was seen a few times. For the CDR3, the DNA is TGTGCCAGCAGCTTAGGGTCTAGCGGACCGAACACCGGGGAGCTGTTTTTT. Translation gives CASSLGSSGPNTGELFF. The chain combines TRBV11-2 with TRBJ2-2; 7 bases are shared with TRBD2. The CDR3 has 17 residues. CDR1 is SGHAT and CDR2 is FQNNGV in the germline V gene. The J segment lost 0 bases and the V segment lost 1 base, leaving 5 bases of the junction unmatched. Combining the CDR3 with reference TRBV11-2 and TRBJ2-2 gives the whole variable domain EAGVAQSPRYKIIEKRQSVAFWCNPISGHATLYWYQQILGQGPKLLIQFQNNGVVDDSQLPKDRFSAERLKGVDSTLKIQPAKLEDSAVYLCASSLGSSGPNTGELFFGEGSRLTVL.

The J gene is TRBJ2-4, the V gene TRBV27; 9 bases line up with TRBD2. The CDR3 sequence is 13 residues long. The ends lost 2 bases at V and 15 bases at J; junction bases unmatched: 8. Per the germline V gene, CDR1 is MNHEY and CDR2 is SMNVEV (reference sequence). For the CDR3, the DNA is TGTGCCAGCAGTTTAGAGCGCGGGAGGGCGGCGTACTTC. It yields the protein CASSLERGRAAYF.

This clonotype was detected a few times. The chain joins TRBV9 to TRBJ2-5, with 9 bases fitting TRBD2. CDR3 size: 17 residues. Trimming at V came to 4 bases and at J to 2 bases, leaving 12 bases not matched to a gene. Germline V gene data show CDR1 as SGDLS and CDR2 as YYNGEE. The CDR3 sequence is CASSPLAGGYPQETQYF. In DNA, the CDR3 is TGTGCCAGCAGCCCCCTCGCGGGGGGGTATCCTCAAGAGACCCAGTACTTC.

The genes are TRBV7-9 and TRBJ1-4; tentative D call: TRBD1 (5 bases). This CDR3 has 13 residues. V shed 5 bases and J shed 6 bases, with 10 bases lying between them. The V gene's germline CDR1 is SEHNR and CDR2 FQNEAQ (reference sequence). CDR3 in amino acids: CASSPGPDEKLFF. CDR3 in DNA: TGTGCCAGCAGCCCAGGGCCTGATGAAAAACTGTTTTTT.

A remark on this clonotype: A much larger clone differs by one base, so this may be a read error. The V gene is TRBV10-3, the J gene TRBJ2-5; TRBD2 might be the D (5 bases). This CDR3 spans 14 amino acids. The germline gives CDR1 ENHRY, CDR2 SYGVKD. Trimming removed 5 bases at V and 4 bases at J, with 14 bases between. Written as DNA, the CDR3 is TGTGCCATCAGTCCTAGCAGGAGTCCAGAGACCCAGTACTTC. Amino acid sequence: CAISPSRSPETQYF.

The chain combines TRBV6-5 with TRBJ2-7; D perhaps matches TRBD2 (5 bases). The CDR3 spans 13 residues. Germline assignment: CDR1 MNHEY and CDR2 SVGAGI. V lost 0 bases and J lost 6, with 9 bases in between. The CDR3 coding sequence is TGTGCCAGCAGTTACTCGATTGCGGGCGAGCAGTACTTC. This sequence encodes CASSYSIAGEQYF.

The chain is built from TRBV20-1 and TRBJ2-6; unclear D gene. The CDR3 spans 14 residues. Trimming shortened V by 5 bases and J by 4 bases, and 12 bases separated the two germline ends. The germline V gene has CDR1 DFQATT and CDR2 SNEGSKA (reference sequence). CDR3 protein: CSAPLSPGANVLTF. The CDR3 coding sequence is TGCAGTGCTCCCCTCTCCCCCGGGGCCAACGTCCTGACTTTC.

The CDR3 region is CSARVPGAYEQYF. DNA of the CDR3: TGCAGTGCTAGAGTTCCCGGGGCCTACGAGCAGTACTTC. V usage is TRBV20-1 and J usage is TRBJ2-7; D may be TRBD2 (5 bases). The germline CDR1 and CDR2 sequences are DFQATT and SNEGSKA (reference sequence). Between the trimmed V and J ends, which lost 1 base and 2 bases, there was a span of 9 bases. This CDR3 has 13 residues.

The chain joins TRBV29-1 to TRBJ1-2, with TRBD1 identical over 7 bases. Trimming cost V 5 bases and J 4 bases; bases outside gene matches: 1. CDR1 and CDR2 from the germline V gene are SQVTM and ANQGSEA. The CDR3 extends over 11 amino acids. DNA of the CDR3: TGCAGCGTTCGGGACAGCTATGGCTACACCTTC. Translated: CSVRDSYGYTF.

The DNA of the CDR3 is TGCGCCAGCCGGTTGCAGACGTGGGCCTACGAGCAGTACTTC. Residues: CASRLQTWAYEQYF. The V call is TRBV5-1, the J call TRBJ2-7, with D unclear. The CDR3 is 14 amino acids. Trimming removed 7 bases from V and 2 bases from J, with 16 bases in between. Looked up from germline, CDR1 is SGHRS and CDR2 is YFSETQ.

The chain is built from TRBV7-9 and TRBJ1-1; D is ambiguous. V was shortened by 3 bases and J by 3 bases, with 14 bases between the two germline ends. Germline V lookup: CDR1 SEHNR, CDR2 FQNEAQ (reference sequence). The CDR3 runs 15 residues. The CDR3 DNA follows: TGTGCCAGCAGCTTTGATAGAGGGATAGACACTGAAGCTTTCTTT. Translating gives CASSFDRGIDTEAFF. Full variable domain (remainder filled in from reference TRBV7-9 and TRBJ1-1): DTGVSQNPRHKITKRGQNVTFRCDPISEHNRLYWYRQTLGQGPEFLTYFQNEAQLEKSRLLSDRFSAERPKGSFSTLEIQRTEQGDSAMYLCASSFDRGIDTEAFFGQGTRLTVV.

V gene TRBV6-5 combines with J gene TRBJ2-7; possibly TRBD1 for D (6 bases). The CDR3 totals 14 residues. Per the germline V gene, CDR1 is MNHEY and CDR2 is SVGAGI. V lost 0 bases and J 3 bases, leaving 9 bases between the germline ends. The CDR3 region is CASSYSLGGYEQYF. The CDR3 bases are TGTGCCAGCAGTTACTCCCTAGGGGGCTACGAGCAGTACTTC.

This clonotype was seen a few times. This chain's CDR3 is CASSQGQGPYASPLHF. DNA of the CDR3: TGTGCCAGCAGCCAGGGACAGGGTCCTTACGCTTCACCCCTCCACTTT. The chain couples TRBV3-1 to TRBJ1-6, with 9 positions matching TRBD1. Unmatched junction bases numbered 9, after V lost 3 bases and J lost 9 bases. This CDR3 is built from 16 residues. The germline V gene has CDR1 LGHDT and CDR2 YNNKEL (reference sequence).

This chain joins TRBV20-1 and TRBJ1-4; 8 bases map to TRBD1. The CDR3 spans 14 residues. Germline CDR1 is DFQATT and CDR2 is SNEGSKA (reference sequence). The ends lost 5 bases at V and 7 bases at J; junction bases unmatched: 9. The CDR3, as DNA: TGCAGTGCTGGAATAGGACAGGGACCTGAAAAACTGTTTTTT. As protein: CSAGIGQGPEKLFF.

The V and J genes are TRBV20-1 and TRBJ2-3; tentative D call: TRBD1 (6 bases). The CDR3 runs to 14 residues. Germline lookup yields CDR1 DFQATT and CDR2 SNEGSKA (reference sequence). V was trimmed by 5 bases and J by 4 bases, leaving 16 bases between them. The CDR3 sequence is CSAWGQGISDTQYF. The DNA for the CDR3 is TGCAGTGCTTGGGGCCAGGGGATATCAGATACGCAGTATTTT.

The V gene is TRBV27, the J gene TRBJ2-7, with D unclear. CDR1 MNHEY and CDR2 SMNVEV come from the germline V gene (reference sequence). The V and J ends lost 4 bases and 1 base respectively, with 11 bases between them. This CDR3 has 14 residues. The CDR3 reads CASSYSEKSYEQYF. CDR3 coding DNA: TGTGCCAGCAGTTATTCGGAGAAGTCCTACGAGCAGTACTTC.

This clonotype was detected only a few times. The V and J genes are TRBV5-5 and TRBJ2-1, with TRBD2 matching 11 bases. The CDR3 totals 15 residues. V dropped 4 bases and J dropped 5; count of bases not matched to a gene: 5. Germline lookup yields CDR1 SGHKS and CDR2 YYEKEE (reference sequence). This CDR3 is CASSRGLAVNNEQFF. The CDR3 DNA follows: TGTGCCAGCAGCCGGGGACTAGCGGTAAACAATGAGCAGTTCTTC.

The chain links TRBV5-8 to TRBJ1-5; 9 nucleotides align to TRBD1. The J segment lost 7 bases and the V segment lost 7 bases, leaving 12 bases of the junction unmatched. Germline V gene lookup returns CDR1 SGHTS and CDR2 YDEGEE. This CDR3 contains 15 residues. The CDR3 region is CASVPVGQGYQPQHF. The CDR3 DNA sequence: TGTGCCAGCGTCCCCGTAGGACAGGGGTACCAGCCCCAGCATTTT.

The rearrangement links TRBV6-5 to TRBJ2-7; maybe TRBD2 (6 bases). Germline values: CDR1 MNHEY, CDR2 SVGAGI. V was shortened by 8 bases and J by 6 bases, with 11 bases between the two germline ends. This CDR3 is 11 amino acids long. The CDR3 nucleotides read TGTGCCAGCCGGTGGAGGGGCGAGCAGTACTTC. Translation: CASRWRGEQYF.

This chain links TRBV11-2 with TRBJ2-2; D ambiguous. CDR1 SGHAT and CDR2 FQNNGV come from the germline V gene. Trimming left V 3 bases short and J 2 bases short, with 7 bases between. The CDR3 totals 14 residues. In DNA form, the CDR3 reads TGTGCCAGCAGCTTTAATCGTAACACCGGGGAGCTGTTTTTT. Translation gives CASSFNRNTGELFF.

The chain combines TRBV12-3 or TRBV12-4 with TRBJ1-5; 8 nucleotides match TRBD1. V lost 4 bases, J lost 5 bases, and 10 bases stayed unmatched. This CDR3 contains 16 residues. The CDR3 loop reads CASSSADRGNDQPQHF. DNA for the CDR3: TGTGCCAGCAGTTCCGCTGACAGGGGTAATGATCAGCCCCAGCATTTT.

The rearrangement links TRBV29-1 to TRBJ2-1; D might be TRBD2 (6 bases). The CDR3 spans 14 residues. Trimming stripped 4 bases from V and 3 bases from J, with 13 bases between. Germline V gives CDR1 SQVTM, CDR2 ANQGSEA. CDR3 sequence reads: CSVVRRGDYNEQFF. CDR3 nucleotides: TGCAGCGTTGTCCGGCGCGGGGACTACAATGAGCAGTTCTTC.

The rearrangement links TRBV29-1 to TRBJ2-1; D gene ambiguous. The germline V gene encodes CDR1 SQVTM and CDR2 ANQGSEA. V lost 8 bases and J 6 bases, leaving 17 bases between the germline ends. CDR3 size: 13 residues. The CDR3 sequence: CSPSALAANEQFF. In DNA, the CDR3 is TGCAGCCCTTCGGCCCTCGCGGCCAATGAGCAGTTCTTC.

Here the CDR3 DNA reads TGTGCCAGCAGCGCGGGACTAGCGGGAGGAGGGTTCTTC. This gives the protein CASSAGLAGGGFF. The V call is TRBV7-2, the J call TRBJ2-1; 15 positions match TRBD2. Losses at the gene ends were 5 bases for V and 15 bases for J; bases not matched to a gene: 5. This CDR3 contains 13 residues. Germline V gene sequence: CDR1 SGHTA, CDR2 FQGNSA.

This clonotype occurred a few times. J is TRBJ2-3 and V is TRBV9; D may correspond to TRBD1 or TRBD2 (5 bases each). This CDR3 contains 14 residues. Per germline, CDR1 SGDLS and CDR2 YYNGEE. With 6 bases removed from V and 0 bases from J, the gap between germline ends came to 11 bases. The CDR3 nucleotides are TGTGCCAGCAACCGGGACCATAGCACAGATACGCAGTATTTT. It is translated as CASNRDHSTDTQYF.

This clonotype turned up a few times. This chain connects TRBV20-1 to TRBJ2-1; a weak D match, TRBD1 (6 bases). This CDR3 is 13 amino acids long. The germline gives CDR1 DFQATT, CDR2 SNEGSKA (reference sequence). V lost 4 bases and J lost 1, with 8 bases in between. The CDR3 nucleotides are TGCAGTGCTAAAAGGGGGTCCTACAATGAGCAGTTCTTC. Protein sequence: CSAKRGSYNEQFF.

This clonotype was counted many times. The chain employs TRBV5-1 and TRBJ2-7; D call uncertain. The CDR3 contains 13 residues. Trimming left V 0 bases short and J 3 bases short, with 7 bases between. Germline V gene sequence: CDR1 SGHRS, CDR2 YFSETQ. For the CDR3, the DNA is TGCGCCAGCAGCTTGGCTACAGACTACGAGCAGTACTTC. It encodes CASSLATDYEQYF. Full variable domain (remainder filled in from reference TRBV5-1 and TRBJ2-7): KAGVTQTPRYLIKTRGQQVTLSCSPISGHRSVSWYQQTPGQGLQFLFEYFSETQRNKGNFPGRFSGRQFSNSRSEMNVSTLELGDSALYLCASSLATDYEQYFGPGTRLTVT.